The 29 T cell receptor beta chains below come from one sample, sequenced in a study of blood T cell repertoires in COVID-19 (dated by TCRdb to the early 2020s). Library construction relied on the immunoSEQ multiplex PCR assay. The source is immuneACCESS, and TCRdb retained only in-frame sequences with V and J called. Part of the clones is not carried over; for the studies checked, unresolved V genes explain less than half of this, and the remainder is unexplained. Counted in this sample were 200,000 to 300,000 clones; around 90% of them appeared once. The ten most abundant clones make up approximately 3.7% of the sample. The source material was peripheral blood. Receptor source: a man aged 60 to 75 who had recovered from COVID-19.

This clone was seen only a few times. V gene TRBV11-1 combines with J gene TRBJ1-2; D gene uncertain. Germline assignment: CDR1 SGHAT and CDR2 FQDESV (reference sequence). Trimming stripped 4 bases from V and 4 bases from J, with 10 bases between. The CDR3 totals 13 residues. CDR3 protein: CASSSQVGYGYTF. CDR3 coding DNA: TGTGCCAGCAGCTCTCAGGTTGGCTATGGCTACACCTTC.

This chain's CDR3 is CASSAQGVLDTQYF. The CDR3 DNA follows: TGTGCCAGTAGTGCCCAAGGGGTTTTGGATACGCAGTATTTT. V and J are TRBV19 and TRBJ2-3; possible D gene TRBD1, 5 bases. Germline values: CDR1 LNHDA, CDR2 SQIVND (reference sequence). Between the trimmed V and J ends, which lost 5 bases and 6 bases, there was a span of 15 bases. The CDR3 spans 14 residues.

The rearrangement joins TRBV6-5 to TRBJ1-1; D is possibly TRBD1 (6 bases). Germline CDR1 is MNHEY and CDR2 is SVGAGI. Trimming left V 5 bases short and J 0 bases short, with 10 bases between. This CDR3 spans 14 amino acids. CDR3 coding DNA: TGTGCCAGCAGTCCAAGGACAGTGAACACTGAAGCTTTCTTT. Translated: CASSPRTVNTEAFF.

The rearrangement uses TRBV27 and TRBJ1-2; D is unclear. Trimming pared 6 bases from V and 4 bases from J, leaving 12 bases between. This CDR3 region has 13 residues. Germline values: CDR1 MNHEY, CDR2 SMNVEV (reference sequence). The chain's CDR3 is CASSPPVGYGYTF. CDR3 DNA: TGTGCCAGCAGCCCCCCCGTCGGCTATGGCTACACCTTC.

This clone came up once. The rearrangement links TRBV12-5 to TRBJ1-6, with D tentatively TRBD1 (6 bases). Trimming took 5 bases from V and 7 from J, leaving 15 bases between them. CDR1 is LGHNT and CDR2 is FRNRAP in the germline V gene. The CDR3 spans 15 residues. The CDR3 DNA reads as TGTGCTAGTGGTCTCGGTGGGGGGGGCAATTCACCCCTCCACTTT. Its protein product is CASGLGGGGNSPLHF.

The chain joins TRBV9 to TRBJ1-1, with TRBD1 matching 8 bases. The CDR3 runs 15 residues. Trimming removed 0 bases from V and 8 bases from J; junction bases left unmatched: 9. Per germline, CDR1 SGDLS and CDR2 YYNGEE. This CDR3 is CASSVGLAGGAEAFF. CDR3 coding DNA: TGTGCCAGCAGCGTAGGTCTCGCAGGGGGCGCGGAAGCTTTCTTT.

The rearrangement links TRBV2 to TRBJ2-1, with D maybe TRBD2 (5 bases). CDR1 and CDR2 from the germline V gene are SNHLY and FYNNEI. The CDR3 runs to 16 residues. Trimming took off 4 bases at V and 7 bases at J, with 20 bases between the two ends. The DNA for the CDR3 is TGTGCCAGCAGTGGCCCACTAGAGGCTCCCTCGAATGAGCAGTTCTTC. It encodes CASSGPLEAPSNEQFF.

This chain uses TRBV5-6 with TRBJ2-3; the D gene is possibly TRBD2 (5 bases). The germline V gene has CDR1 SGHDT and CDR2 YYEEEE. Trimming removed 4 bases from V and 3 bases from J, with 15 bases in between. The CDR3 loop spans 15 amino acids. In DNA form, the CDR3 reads TGTGCCAGCAGCCCGGACGCGGGTGGGACAGATACGCAGTATTTT. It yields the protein CASSPDAGGTDTQYF.

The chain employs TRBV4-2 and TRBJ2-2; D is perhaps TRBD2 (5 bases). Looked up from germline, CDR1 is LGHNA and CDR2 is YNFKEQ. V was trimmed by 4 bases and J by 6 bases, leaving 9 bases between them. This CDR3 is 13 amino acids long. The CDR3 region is CASSLGAAGELFF. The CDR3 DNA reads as TGTGCCAGCAGCCTTGGAGCGGCCGGGGAGCTGTTTTTT.

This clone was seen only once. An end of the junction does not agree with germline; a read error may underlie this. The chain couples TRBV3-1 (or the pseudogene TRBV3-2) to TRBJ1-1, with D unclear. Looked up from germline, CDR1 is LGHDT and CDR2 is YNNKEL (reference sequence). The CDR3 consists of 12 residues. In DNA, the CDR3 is TGTGCCAGCAGCCTCTCATCCTCCACCCTACTATTT. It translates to CASSLSSSTLLF.

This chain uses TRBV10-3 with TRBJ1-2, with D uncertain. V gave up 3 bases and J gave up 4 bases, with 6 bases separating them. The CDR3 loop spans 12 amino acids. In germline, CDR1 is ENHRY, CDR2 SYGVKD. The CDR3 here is CAISDGSYGYTF. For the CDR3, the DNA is TGTGCCATCAGTGACGGTAGCTATGGCTACACCTTC.

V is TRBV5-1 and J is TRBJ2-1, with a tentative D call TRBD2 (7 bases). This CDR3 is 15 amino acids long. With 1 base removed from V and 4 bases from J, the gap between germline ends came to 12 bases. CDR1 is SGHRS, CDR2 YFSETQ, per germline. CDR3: CASSLRGAVYNEQFF. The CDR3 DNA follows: TGCGCCAGCAGCTTGCGGGGGGCCGTTTACAATGAGCAGTTCTTC.

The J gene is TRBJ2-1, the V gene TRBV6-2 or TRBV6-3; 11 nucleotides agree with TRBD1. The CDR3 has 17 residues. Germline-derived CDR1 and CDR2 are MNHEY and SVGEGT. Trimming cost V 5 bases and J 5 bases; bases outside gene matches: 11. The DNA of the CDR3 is TGTGCCAGCAGTACCGGACAGGGGGCTTGGGATAACAATGAGCAGTTCTTC. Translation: CASSTGQGAWDNNEQFF.

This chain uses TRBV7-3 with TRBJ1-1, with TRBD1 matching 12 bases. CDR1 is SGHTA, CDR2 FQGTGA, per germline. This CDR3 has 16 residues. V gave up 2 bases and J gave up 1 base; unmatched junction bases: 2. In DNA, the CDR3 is TGTGCCAGCAGCTTAGGGACAGGGGGCGGGAACACTGAAGCTTTCTTT. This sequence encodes CASSLGTGGGNTEAFF.

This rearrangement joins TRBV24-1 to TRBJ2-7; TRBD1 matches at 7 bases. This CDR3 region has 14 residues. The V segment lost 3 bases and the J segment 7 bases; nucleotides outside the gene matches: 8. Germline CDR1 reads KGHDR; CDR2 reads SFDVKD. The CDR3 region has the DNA TGTGCCACCAGTGATCCGACAGGGCCGGGGGAGCAGTACTTC. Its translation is CATSDPTGPGEQYF.

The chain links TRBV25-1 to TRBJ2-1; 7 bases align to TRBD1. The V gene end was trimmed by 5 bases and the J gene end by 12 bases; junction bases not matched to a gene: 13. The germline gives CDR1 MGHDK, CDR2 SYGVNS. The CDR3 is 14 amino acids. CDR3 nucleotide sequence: TGTGCCAGCAGTTCGACGACAGGGCTCTTGGGGCAGTTCTTC. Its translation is CASSSTTGLLGQFF.

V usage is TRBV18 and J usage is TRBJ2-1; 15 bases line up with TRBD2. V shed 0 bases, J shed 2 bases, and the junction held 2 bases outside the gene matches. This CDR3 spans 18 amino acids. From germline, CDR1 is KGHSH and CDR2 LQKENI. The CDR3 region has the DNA TGTGCCAGCTCACCACCGGGACTAGCGGGGGGAACCTACAATGAGCAGTTCTTC. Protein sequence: CASSPPGLAGGTYNEQFF.

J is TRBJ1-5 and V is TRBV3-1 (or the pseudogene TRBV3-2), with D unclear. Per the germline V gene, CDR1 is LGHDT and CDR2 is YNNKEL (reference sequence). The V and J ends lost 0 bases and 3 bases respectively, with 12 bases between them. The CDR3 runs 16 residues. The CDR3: CASSQDAGSPNQPQHF. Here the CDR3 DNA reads TGTGCCAGCAGCCAAGATGCGGGGTCACCCAATCAGCCCCAGCATTTT.

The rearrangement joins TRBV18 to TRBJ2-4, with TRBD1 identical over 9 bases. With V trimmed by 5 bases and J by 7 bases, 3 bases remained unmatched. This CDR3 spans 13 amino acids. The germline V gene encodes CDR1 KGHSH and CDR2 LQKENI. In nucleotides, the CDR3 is TGTGCCAGCTCAGAAGGGACAGGGAACATTCAGTACTTC. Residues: CASSEGTGNIQYF.

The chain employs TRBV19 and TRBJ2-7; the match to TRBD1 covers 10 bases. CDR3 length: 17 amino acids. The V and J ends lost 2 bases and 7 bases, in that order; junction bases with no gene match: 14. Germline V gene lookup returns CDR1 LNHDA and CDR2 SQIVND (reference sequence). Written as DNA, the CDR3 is TGTGCCAGTAGTATAAGCAGACCGGGACAGGGGATTCGGGAGCAGTACTTC. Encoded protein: CASSISRPGQGIREQYF. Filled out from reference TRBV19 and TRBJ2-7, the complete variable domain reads DGGITQSPKYLFRKEGQNVTLSCEQNLNHDAMYWYRQDPGQGLRLIYYSQIVNDFQKGDIAEGYSVSREKKESFPLTVTSAQKNPTAFYLCASSISRPGQGIREQYFGPGTRLTVT.

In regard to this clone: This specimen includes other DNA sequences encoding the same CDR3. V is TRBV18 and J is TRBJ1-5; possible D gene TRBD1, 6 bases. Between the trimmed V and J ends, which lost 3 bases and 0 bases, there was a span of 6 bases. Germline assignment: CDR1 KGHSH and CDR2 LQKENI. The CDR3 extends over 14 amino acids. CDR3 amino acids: CASSPGHSNQPQHF. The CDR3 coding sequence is TGTGCCAGCTCACCGGGACATAGCAATCAGCCCCAGCATTTT.

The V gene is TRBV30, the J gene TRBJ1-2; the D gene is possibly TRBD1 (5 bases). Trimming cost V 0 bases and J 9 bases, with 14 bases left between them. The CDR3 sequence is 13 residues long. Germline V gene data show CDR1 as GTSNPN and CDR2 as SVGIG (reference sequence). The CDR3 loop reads CAWSVYAAGSYTF. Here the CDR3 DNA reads TGTGCCTGGAGTGTCTATGCCGCAGGGAGCTACACCTTC.

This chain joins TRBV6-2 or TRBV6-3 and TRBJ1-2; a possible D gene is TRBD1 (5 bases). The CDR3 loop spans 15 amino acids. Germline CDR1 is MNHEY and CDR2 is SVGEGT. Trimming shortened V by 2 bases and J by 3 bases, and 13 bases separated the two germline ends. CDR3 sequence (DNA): TGTGCCAGCAGTTACCAGACGAAAGGGGACTATGGCTACACCTTC. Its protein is CASSYQTKGDYGYTF.

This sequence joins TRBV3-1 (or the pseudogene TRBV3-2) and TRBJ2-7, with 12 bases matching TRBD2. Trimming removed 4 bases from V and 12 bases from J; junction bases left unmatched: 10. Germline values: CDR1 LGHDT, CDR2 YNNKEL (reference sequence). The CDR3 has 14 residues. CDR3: CASSPRLAGDTLYF. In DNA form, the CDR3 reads TGTGCCAGCAGCCCCCGACTAGCGGGGGATACTCTGTACTTC.

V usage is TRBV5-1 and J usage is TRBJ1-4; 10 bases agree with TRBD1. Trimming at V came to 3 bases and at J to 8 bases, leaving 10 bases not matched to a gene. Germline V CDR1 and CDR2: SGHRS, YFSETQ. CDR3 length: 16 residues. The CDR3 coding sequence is TGCGCCAGCAGCTCCGGGACAGGGGTGGGAAGCGAAAAACTGTTTTTT. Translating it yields CASSSGTGVGSEKLFF.

The CDR3 spells CASSSSAADGNQPQHF. The CDR3, as DNA: TGTGCCAGCAGTTCGAGCGCCGCTGATGGCAATCAGCCCCAGCATTTT. The V gene is TRBV6-5, the J gene TRBJ1-5; D call uncertain. The ends were cut back, 4 bases at V and 2 bases at J, with 15 bases in the middle. The CDR3 loop spans 16 amino acids. The germline V gene has CDR1 MNHEY and CDR2 SVGAGI.

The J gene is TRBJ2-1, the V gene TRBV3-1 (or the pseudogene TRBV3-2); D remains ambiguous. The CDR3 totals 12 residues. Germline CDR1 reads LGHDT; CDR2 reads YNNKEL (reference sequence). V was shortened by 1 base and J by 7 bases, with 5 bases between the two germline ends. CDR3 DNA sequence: TGTGCCAGCAGCCAAGCCTTAAATGAGCAGTTCTTC. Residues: CASSQALNEQFF.

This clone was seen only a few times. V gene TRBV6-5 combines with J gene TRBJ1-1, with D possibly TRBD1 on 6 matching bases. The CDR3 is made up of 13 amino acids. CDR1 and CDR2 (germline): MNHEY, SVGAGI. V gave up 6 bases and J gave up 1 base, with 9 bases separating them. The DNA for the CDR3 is TGTGCCAGCAGACAGGGTGAGAACACTGAAGCTTTCTTT. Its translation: CASRQGENTEAFF.

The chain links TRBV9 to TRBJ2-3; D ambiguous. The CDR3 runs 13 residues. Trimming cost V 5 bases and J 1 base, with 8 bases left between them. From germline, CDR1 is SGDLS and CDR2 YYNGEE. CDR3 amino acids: CASRSERTDTQYF. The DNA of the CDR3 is TGTGCCAGCAGGTCGGAGCGCACAGATACGCAGTATTTT.